The rows below give T cell receptor beta chains drawn from one sample of a study of human CD4 T cells and Enterobacteriaceae. Assay: immunoSEQ multiplex PCR; the TCRdb copy retains only in-frame clones and omits some. Seen here are about 1,300 clones, around half observed once, and the top ten hold 30% to 40%. The sample was bacteria-reactive CD4+ T cells grown in culture. These receptor sequences come from a human donor in good health. CDR3s include the opening cysteine and the closing phenylalanine or tryptophan. A D gene is named only where the DNA matches it firmly. A row's size may be missing; if present it is once, few, many or a size class.

D gene: TRBD2; clone size: NA; J gene: TRBJ2-2; V gene: TRBV11-1; CDR3 length: 17; CDR3 protein: CASSQQREAVISGELFF; CDR3 DNA: TGTGCCAGCAGCCAACAGCGGGAGGCGGTTATTAGCGGGGAGCTGTTTTTT
D gene: TRBD2; clone size: medium-sized; J gene: TRBJ2-2; V gene: TRBV10-3; CDR3 length: 14; CDR3 protein: CASTSGSDTGELFF; CDR3 DNA: TGTGCCAGTACTAGCGGGAGTGACACCGGGGAGCTGTTTTTT
D gene: NA; clone size: NA; J gene: TRBJ1-1; V gene: TRBV19; CDR3 length: 15; CDR3 protein: CASRLSGPRDTEAFF; CDR3 DNA: TGTGCCAGTAGGCTCTCGGGGCCTAGGGACACTGAAGCTTTCTTT
D gene: TRBD1; clone size: NA; J gene: TRBJ2-7; V gene: TRBV29-1; CDR3 length: 17; CDR3 protein: CSALDRGLKSISYEQYF; CDR3 DNA: TGCAGCGCTCTCGACAGGGGGCTTAAGTCCATTTCCTACGAGCAGTACTTC
D gene: NA; clone size: NA; J gene: TRBJ1-1; V gene: TRBV19; CDR3 length: 14; CDR3 protein: CASNKGGENTEAFF; CDR3 DNA: TGTGCCAGTAACAAGGGCGGTGAAAACACTGAAGCTTTCTTT
D gene: NA; clone size: medium-sized; J gene: TRBJ1-2; V gene: TRBV6-5; CDR3 length: 13; CDR3 protein: CASQGGPRYGYTF; CDR3 DNA: TGTGCCAGCCAGGGAGGACCACGGTACGGCTACACCTTC
D gene: TRBD1; clone size: NA; J gene: TRBJ1-4; V gene: TRBV18; CDR3 length: 15; CDR3 protein: CASSPPQGAVEKLFF; CDR3 DNA: TGTGCCAGCTCACCACCGCAGGGGGCGGTTGAAAAACTGTTTTTT
D gene: TRBD2; clone size: few; J gene: TRBJ2-3; V gene: TRBV29-1; CDR3 length: 13; CDR3 protein: CSTGTSGTDTQYF; CDR3 DNA: TGCAGTACCGGGACTAGCGGCACAGATACGCAGTATTTT
D gene: NA; clone size: NA; J gene: TRBJ2-7; V gene: TRBV6-1; CDR3 length: 13; CDR3 protein: CASLMGLDYEQYF; CDR3 DNA: TGTGCCAGCCTTATGGGACTGGACTACGAGCAGTACTTC
D gene: TRBD2; clone size: NA; J gene: TRBJ2-1; V gene: TRBV13; CDR3 length: 16; CDR3 protein: CASSLGVGGRFNEQFF; CDR3 DNA: TGTGCCAGCAGCTTAGGAGTAGGCGGGAGGTTTAATGAGCAGTTCTTC
D gene: NA; clone size: NA; J gene: TRBJ2-7; V gene: TRBV30; CDR3 length: 13; CDR3 protein: CAWDHGISYEQYF; CDR3 DNA: TGTGCCTGGGACCACGGGATCTCCTACGAGCAGTACTTC
D gene: TRBD2; clone size: NA; J gene: TRBJ2-5; V gene: TRBV6-1; CDR3 length: 17; CDR3 protein: CASSEMGGLAGGETQYF; CDR3 DNA: TGTGCCAGCAGTGAAATGGGTGGACTAGCGGGAGGAGAGACCCAGTACTTC
D gene: NA; clone size: NA; J gene: TRBJ2-5; V gene: TRBV5-1; CDR3 length: 16; CDR3 protein: CASSLDDMGIIGAQYF; CDR3 DNA: TGCGCCAGCAGCTTGGATGACATGGGAATTATCGGGGCCCAGTACTTC
D gene: TRBD2; clone size: NA; J gene: TRBJ2-1; V gene: TRBV18; CDR3 length: 14; CDR3 protein: CASSPPGLADEQFF; CDR3 DNA: TGTGCCAGCTCACCACCGGGACTAGCTGATGAGCAGTTCTTC
D gene: NA; clone size: NA; J gene: TRBJ2-7; V gene: TRBV14; CDR3 length: 13; CDR3 protein: CASSQGWGGEQYF; CDR3 DNA: TGTGCCAGCAGCCAGGGGTGGGGCGGCGAGCAGTACTTC
D gene: TRBD2; clone size: few; J gene: TRBJ2-1; V gene: TRBV28; CDR3 length: 18; CDR3 protein: CASSLYSGAVPSYNEQFF; CDR3 DNA: TGTGCCAGCAGTTTATATAGCGGGGCTGTCCCCTCCTACAATGAGCAGTTCTTC
D gene: NA; clone size: NA; J gene: TRBJ1-4; V gene: TRBV5-6; CDR3 length: 16; CDR3 protein: CASSSGPSRTNEKLFF; CDR3 DNA: TGTGCCAGCAGCTCAGGGCCCTCCCGAACTAATGAAAAACTGTTTTTT
D gene: NA; clone size: NA; J gene: TRBJ1-3; V gene: TRBV13; CDR3 length: 17; CDR3 protein: CASSLGHGTASGNTIYF; CDR3 DNA: TGTGCCAGCAGCCTAGGGCACGGGACGGCCTCTGGAAACACCATATATTTT
D gene: TRBD2; clone size: few; J gene: TRBJ2-3; V gene: TRBV9; CDR3 length: 16; CDR3 protein: CASSARGRAYADTQYF; CDR3 DNA: TGTGCCAGCAGCGCCCGCGGGAGGGCCTATGCAGATACGCAGTATTTT
D gene: NA; clone size: NA; J gene: TRBJ2-6; V gene: TRBV5-5; CDR3 length: 17; CDR3 protein: CASITSSRTKSGNVLTF; CDR3 DNA: TGTGCCAGCATTACGAGTTCTCGCACAAAGTCGGGCAACGTCCTGACTTTC
D gene: TRBD1; clone size: NA; J gene: TRBJ2-3; V gene: TRBV6-1; CDR3 length: 17; CDR3 protein: CASSEIGQGVSTDTQYF; CDR3 DNA: TGTGCCAGCAGTGAAATAGGGCAGGGGGTAAGCACAGATACGCAGTATTTT
D gene: NA; clone size: NA; J gene: TRBJ2-4; V gene: TRBV6-5; CDR3 length: 13; CDR3 protein: CASSEGWGNIQYF; CDR3 DNA: TGTGCCAGCAGTGAGGGGTGGGGCAACATTCAGTACTTC
D gene: NA; clone size: NA; J gene: TRBJ1-1; V gene: TRBV28; CDR3 length: 17; CDR3 protein: CASSLTSGGARGTEAFF; CDR3 DNA: TGTGCCAGCAGTTTAACCTCGGGAGGGGCTCGGGGCACTGAAGCTTTCTTT
D gene: TRBD2; clone size: few; J gene: TRBJ2-1; V gene: TRBV19; CDR3 length: 16; CDR3 protein: CASSRASGSFYNEQFF; CDR3 DNA: TGTGCCAGTAGTAGGGCTAGCGGGAGTTTCTACAATGAGCAGTTCTTC
D gene: TRBD1; clone size: NA; J gene: TRBJ2-7; V gene: TRBV27; CDR3 length: 14; CDR3 protein: CASSPGDRDSEQYF; CDR3 DNA: TGTGCCAGCAGCCCAGGGGACAGGGATAGCGAGCAGTACTTC
D gene: NA; clone size: NA; J gene: TRBJ1-1; V gene: TRBV18; CDR3 length: 13; CDR3 protein: CASSPDWGTEAFF; CDR3 DNA: TGTGCCAGCTCACCAGACTGGGGCACTGAAGCTTTCTTT
D gene: TRBD2; clone size: NA; J gene: TRBJ2-7; V gene: TRBV6-1; CDR3 length: 15; CDR3 protein: CASSEASGSSYEQYF; CDR3 DNA: TGTGCCAGCAGTGAAGCAAGCGGGAGCTCCTACGAGCAGTACTTC
D gene: NA; clone size: few; J gene: TRBJ1-2; V gene: TRBV4-2; CDR3 length: 14; CDR3 protein: CASSSGSSNYGYTF; CDR3 DNA: TGTGCCAGCAGCTCGGGGAGTTCTAACTATGGCTACACCTTC
D gene: TRBD1; clone size: NA; J gene: TRBJ1-1; V gene: TRBV7-6; CDR3 length: 13; CDR3 protein: CASSSQGDTEAFF; CDR3 DNA: TGTGCCAGCAGCTCTCAGGGGGACACTGAAGCTTTCTTT
D gene: TRBD1; clone size: NA; J gene: TRBJ2-7; V gene: TRBV9; CDR3 length: 18; CDR3 protein: CASSQGVAATDSSYEQYF; CDR3 DNA: TGTGCCAGCAGCCAGGGGGTGGCGGCCACCGACAGCTCCTACGAGCAGTACTTC
D gene: TRBD1; clone size: medium-sized; J gene: TRBJ1-3; V gene: TRBV6-6; CDR3 length: 14; CDR3 protein: CASSSDRGGNTIYF; CDR3 DNA: TGTGCCAGCAGTTCGGACAGGGGCGGAAACACCATATATTTT
D gene: TRBD1; clone size: few; J gene: TRBJ1-1; V gene: TRBV7-3; CDR3 length: 13; CDR3 protein: CASSLQGDTEAFF; CDR3 DNA: TGTGCCAGCAGCTTACAGGGGGACACTGAAGCTTTCTTT